The 21 T cell receptor beta chains below come from one sample, sequenced in a study of cytomegalovirus exposure and HLA in healthy donors. With 60 Vbeta and 13 Jbeta primers, the PCR was carried out. Produced via immunoSEQ multiplex PCR; TCRdb's table is partial and in-frame only. Here the sample spans approximately 50,000 clones, around 80% being singletons. The sequenced sample consisted of PBMCs. These receptors were collected from a man aged 25-45 years in good health and CMV-seropositive.

V gene TRBV4-1 combines with J gene TRBJ1-1; 8 bases fit TRBD1. The CDR3 consists of 16 residues. Germline CDR1 and CDR2: MGHRA and YSYEKL. Trimming took 4 bases from V and 4 from J; bases not matched to a gene: 11. The CDR3 DNA is TGCGCCAGCAGCCGGCGAGAACAGGGGGGAGTCACTGAAGCTTTCTTT. It encodes CASSRREQGGVTEAFF.

The chain recombines TRBV7-9 with TRBJ2-1; D may be TRBD2 (5 bases). The CDR3 consists of 13 residues. Germline V lookup: CDR1 SEHNR, CDR2 FQNEAQ (reference sequence). The V end was cut by 11 bases, the J end by 2 bases, with 13 bases between. This CDR3 is CAGSRYTYNEQFF. CDR3 in DNA: TGTGCCGGGAGCCGCTACACCTACAATGAGCAGTTCTTC.

The chain recombines TRBV19 with TRBJ1-1; 12 nucleotides agree with TRBD1. Germline V gene sequence: CDR1 LNHDA, CDR2 SQIVND (reference sequence). V shed 7 bases, J shed 7 bases, and the junction held 7 bases outside the gene matches. This CDR3 region has 14 residues. Here the CDR3 reads CASTAGTGGVEAFF. CDR3 DNA: TGTGCCAGTACCGCCGGGACAGGGGGCGTTGAAGCTTTCTTT.

The genes are TRBV7-9 and TRBJ1-3, with TRBD1 identical over 7 bases. This CDR3 spans 14 amino acids. The ends lost 5 bases at V and 4 bases at J; junction bases unmatched: 5. Germline V gene data show CDR1 as SEHNR and CDR2 as FQNEAQ (reference sequence). The CDR3 DNA reads as TGTGCCAGCAGCCGAGGACAGGCCGGAAACACCATATATTTT. It is translated as CASSRGQAGNTIYF.

This chain links TRBV5-1 with TRBJ2-2; weak D call: TRBD2 (6 bases). The CDR3 is 14 residues long. Germline values: CDR1 SGHRS, CDR2 YFSETQ. Deletions cut 4 bases from V and 6 bases from J, with 13 bases between. The CDR3 protein is CASSPRGLAGELFF. DNA of the CDR3: TGCGCCAGCAGCCCCCGGGGGTTGGCCGGGGAGCTGTTTTTT. Full variable domain (outside the CDR3, taken from reference TRBV5-1 and TRBJ2-2): KAGVTQTPRYLIKTRGQQVTLSCSPISGHRSVSWYQQTPGQGLQFLFEYFSETQRNKGNFPGRFSGRQFSNSRSEMNVSTLELGDSALYLCASSPRGLAGELFFGEGSRLTVL.

The chain uses TRBV5-1 and TRBJ2-7; TRBD2 aligns across 14 bases. The junction had 12 bases not matched to a gene; V was cut back by 4 bases and J by 6 bases. Per the germline V gene, CDR1 is SGHRS and CDR2 is YFSETQ. The CDR3 loop spans 17 amino acids. The CDR3 region is CASSPGTSGGRVPEQYF. The CDR3 DNA sequence: TGCGCCAGCAGCCCCGGGACTAGCGGGGGTCGGGTTCCCGAGCAGTACTTC. Drawing the rest from reference TRBV5-1 and TRBJ2-7, the complete variable domain is KAGVTQTPRYLIKTRGQQVTLSCSPISGHRSVSWYQQTPGQGLQFLFEYFSETQRNKGNFPGRFSGRQFSNSRSEMNVSTLELGDSALYLCASSPGTSGGRVPEQYFGPGTRLTVT.

The chain has TRBV7-2 and TRBJ2-3; 7 bases align to TRBD2. The V gene's germline CDR1 is SGHTA and CDR2 FQGNSA. This CDR3 contains 15 residues. V trimming: 4 bases; J trimming: 3 bases; junction bases outside the gene matches: 7. The CDR3: CASSSSWGGTDTQYF. The CDR3 DNA follows: TGTGCCAGCAGCTCCTCATGGGGGGGGACAGATACGCAGTATTTT.

This clone was seen a single time. This chain connects TRBV27 to TRBJ2-4; the match to TRBD1 covers 8 bases. This CDR3 has 19 amino acids. The ends lost 3 bases at V and 0 bases at J; junction bases unmatched: 13. The germline gives CDR1 MNHEY, CDR2 SMNVEV (reference sequence). CDR3 DNA: TGTGCCAGCAGTTTTACCCTCCAAACAGGGGGGAAAGCCAAAAACATTCAGTACTTC. It codes for CASSFTLQTGGKAKNIQYF.

This clone was detected only once. The chain is built from TRBV13 and TRBJ1-2; no firm D call. Germline V CDR1 and CDR2: PRHDT, FYEKMQ (reference sequence). The CDR3 runs 13 residues. V lost 7 bases and J 8 bases, leaving 17 bases between the germline ends. CDR3 DNA: TGTGCCAGCAACGGTTTAGGTGCGGAAGGCTACACCTTC. It codes for CASNGLGAEGYTF.

A word on this clone: The junction departs from the called germline gene at one end, perhaps through a read error. This sequence joins TRBV7-6 and TRBJ1-6; D might be TRBD1 (5 bases). The CDR3 length is 16 residues. From germline, CDR1 is SGHVS and CDR2 FNYEAQ. The chain's CDR3 is CASSLAGGSYNSPLHF. The DNA for the CDR3 is TGTGCCAGCAGCCTAGCCGGGGGCTCCTATAATTCACCCCTCCACTTT. Based on the CDR3 plus reference TRBV7-6 and TRBJ1-6, the full variable domain is GAGVSQSPRYKVTKRGQDVALRCDPISGHVSLYWYRQALGQGPEFLTYFNYEAQQDKSGLPNDRFSAERPEGSISTLTIQRTEQRDSAMYRCASSLAGGSYNSPLHFGNGTRLTVT.

This sequence joins TRBV6-5 and TRBJ2-7; TRBD1 agrees at 11 bases. Germline trimming cut 2 bases from V and 2 bases from J; bases unmatched to any gene: 5. Germline V lookup: CDR1 MNHEY, CDR2 SVGAGI. The CDR3 loop spans 16 amino acids. This CDR3 is CASSYGQGAVAYEQYF. The CDR3 DNA sequence: TGTGCCAGCAGTTACGGACAGGGGGCTGTCGCCTACGAGCAGTACTTC.

This chain connects TRBV5-1 to TRBJ1-1, with TRBD1 matching 7 bases. The CDR3 sequence is 15 residues long. Germline values: CDR1 SGHRS, CDR2 YFSETQ. V gave up 4 bases and J gave up 2 bases; unmatched junction bases: 8. Here the CDR3 reads CASSRGGDSNTEAFF. CDR3 nucleotides: TGCGCCAGCAGCCGTGGAGGGGACAGCAACACTGAAGCTTTCTTT.

This clone has just a few counts. The CDR3 coding sequence is TGTGCCAGCAGCCAAGGGGACAGCTACGAGCAGTACTTC. This gives the protein CASSQGDSYEQYF. The chain recombines TRBV4-2 with TRBJ2-7, with 7 bases aligning to TRBD1. Germline lookup yields CDR1 LGHNA and CDR2 YNFKEQ. The CDR3 runs 13 residues. The V and J ends lost 1 base and 3 bases, in that order; junction bases with no gene match: 0.

The chain couples TRBV28 to TRBJ1-2, with no clear D. The germline V gene has CDR1 MDHEN and CDR2 SYDVKM. The CDR3 totals 14 residues. The V gene lost 8 bases and the J gene lost 7 bases, with 20 bases spanning the gap. The CDR3 coding sequence is TGTGCCAGCGGAGACCCGGGATGGTCCCCTGGCTACACCTTC. It translates to CASGDPGWSPGYTF.

This chain links TRBV7-7 with TRBJ1-1; a possible D gene is TRBD1 (5 bases). There are 16 residues in the CDR3. In germline, CDR1 is SSHAT, CDR2 FNYEAQ (reference sequence). V lost 5 bases and J lost 0, with 16 bases in between. CDR3 sequence (DNA): TGTGCCAGCAGCCCCACTCAGGGAACGCTGAACACTGAAGCTTTCTTT. Encoded protein: CASSPTQGTLNTEAFF.

V and J are TRBV30 and TRBJ2-7; no definite D call. The V gene lost 4 bases and the J gene lost 4 bases, with 8 bases spanning the gap. The CDR3 runs to 11 residues. Germline V gene sequence: CDR1 GTSNPN, CDR2 SVGIG (reference sequence). The CDR3 sequence: CAWMSDYEQYF. The DNA for the CDR3 is TGTGCCTGGATGTCAGATTACGAGCAGTACTTC.

This clone was observed a single time. The chain has TRBV6-4 and TRBJ2-3, with TRBD1 matching 9 bases. J lost 6 bases, V lost 7 bases, and 11 bases had no gene match. The CDR3 length is 15 residues. Germline CDR1 reads MRHNA; CDR2 reads SNTAGT. In DNA, the CDR3 is TGTGCCAGCAAGGAGGGACAGGGTCCGTCGGATACGCAGTATTTT. Protein sequence: CASKEGQGPSDTQYF.

This rearrangement joins TRBV27 to TRBJ1-2; D may be TRBD1 (5 bases). This CDR3 region has 13 residues. V lost 0 bases, J lost 8 bases, and 10 bases lay in between. Germline CDR1 is MNHEY and CDR2 is SMNVEV (reference sequence). CDR3 coding DNA: TGTGCCAGCAGTTTATCGAAGTCAGGGGGCTACACCTTC. Encoded protein: CASSLSKSGGYTF.

The V gene is TRBV27, the J gene TRBJ2-1; the match to TRBD2 covers 8 bases. V shed 5 bases and J 2 bases; nucleotides not matched to a gene: 17. The germline V gene has CDR1 MNHEY and CDR2 SMNVEV (reference sequence). This CDR3 is 19 amino acids long. Written as DNA, the CDR3 is TGTGCCAGCAGTCCGCTCTCAACCGTAGCGGGGTACACCTACAATGAGCAGTTCTTC. This gives the protein CASSPLSTVAGYTYNEQFF.

This chain connects TRBV7-7 to TRBJ2-7; 7 nucleotides match TRBD1. Germline CDR1 and CDR2: SSHAT and FNYEAQ (reference sequence). The V segment lost 5 bases and the J segment 4 bases; nucleotides outside the gene matches: 11. This CDR3 region has 15 residues. The CDR3 DNA reads as TGTGCCAGCAGCCCCCAGACAGGGCCCCCTTACGAGCAGTACTTC. Its translation: CASSPQTGPPYEQYF.

This sequence joins TRBV9 and TRBJ2-5; perhaps TRBD2 as D (6 bases). Germline loops: CDR1 SGDLS, CDR2 YYNGEE. V gave up 0 bases and J gave up 4 bases, with 13 bases separating them. This CDR3 contains 15 residues. For the CDR3, the DNA is TGTGCCAGCAGCGTAGCGGGGCTGGGAGGAGAGACCCAGTACTTC. Protein sequence: CASSVAGLGGETQYF.